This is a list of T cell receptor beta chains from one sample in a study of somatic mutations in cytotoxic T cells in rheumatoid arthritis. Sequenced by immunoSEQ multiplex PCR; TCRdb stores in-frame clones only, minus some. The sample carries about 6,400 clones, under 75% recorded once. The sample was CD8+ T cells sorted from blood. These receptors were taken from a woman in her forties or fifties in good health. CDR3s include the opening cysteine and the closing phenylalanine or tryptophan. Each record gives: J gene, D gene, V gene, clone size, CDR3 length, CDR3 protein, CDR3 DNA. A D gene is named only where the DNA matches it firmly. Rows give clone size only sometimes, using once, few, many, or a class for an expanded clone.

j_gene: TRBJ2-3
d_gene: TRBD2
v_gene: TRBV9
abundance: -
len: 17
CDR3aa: CASSSTRLAGFTDTQYF
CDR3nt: TGTGCCAGCAGCTCGACGAGACTAGCGGGGTTCACAGATACGCAGTATTTT

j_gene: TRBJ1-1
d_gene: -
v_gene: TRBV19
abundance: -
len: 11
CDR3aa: CASSRTWEAFF
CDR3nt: TGTGCCAGTAGTAGAACTTGGGAAGCTTTCTTT

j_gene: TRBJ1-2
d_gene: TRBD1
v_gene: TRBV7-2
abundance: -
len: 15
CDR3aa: CASSPRQGAWYGHTF
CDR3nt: TGTGCCAGCAGCCCGCGACAGGGGGCTTGGTATGGCCACACCTTC

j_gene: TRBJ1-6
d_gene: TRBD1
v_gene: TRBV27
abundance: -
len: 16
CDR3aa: CASSPTGSSYNSPLHF
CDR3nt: TGTGCCAGCAGTCCGACAGGGAGCTCCTATAATTCACCCCTCCACTTT

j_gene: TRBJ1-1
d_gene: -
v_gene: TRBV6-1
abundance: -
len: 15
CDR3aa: CASSEWGGGGTEAFF
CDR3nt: TGTGCCAGCAGTGAATGGGGGGGAGGGGGCACTGAAGCTTTCTTT

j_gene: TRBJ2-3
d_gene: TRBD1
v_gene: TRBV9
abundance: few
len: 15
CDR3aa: CASSPQDRASDTQYF
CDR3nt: TGTGCCAGCAGCCCCCAGGACAGGGCGTCAGATACGCAGTATTTT

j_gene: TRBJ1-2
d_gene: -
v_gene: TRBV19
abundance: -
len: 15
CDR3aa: CASSIVIQGAYGYTF
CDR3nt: TGTGCCAGTAGTATAGTTATACAGGGAGCCTATGGCTACACCTTC

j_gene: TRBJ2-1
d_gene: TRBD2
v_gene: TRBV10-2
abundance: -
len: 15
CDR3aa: CASSETSGAYNEQFF
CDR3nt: TGCGCCAGCAGTGAGACTAGCGGGGCCTACAATGAGCAGTTCTTC

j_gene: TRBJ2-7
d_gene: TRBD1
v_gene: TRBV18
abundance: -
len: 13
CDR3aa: CASSLPGQREQYF
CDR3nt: TGTGCCAGCTCACTACCGGGACAGCGCGAGCAGTACTTC

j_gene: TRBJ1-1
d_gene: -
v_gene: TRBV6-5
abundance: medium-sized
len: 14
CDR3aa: CASSYSQGNTEAFF
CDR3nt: TGTGCCAGCAGTTACTCCCAGGGGAACACTGAAGCTTTCTTT

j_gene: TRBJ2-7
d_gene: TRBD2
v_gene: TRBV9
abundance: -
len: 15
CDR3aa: CASSPSGGNSYEQYF
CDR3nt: TGTGCCAGCAGCCCCAGCGGGGGGAACTCCTACGAGCAGTACTTC

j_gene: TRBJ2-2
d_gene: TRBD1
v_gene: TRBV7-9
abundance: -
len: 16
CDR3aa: CASSLIGQGKSGELFF
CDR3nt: TGTGCCAGCAGCTTAATAGGACAGGGGAAGTCCGGGGAGCTGTTTTTT

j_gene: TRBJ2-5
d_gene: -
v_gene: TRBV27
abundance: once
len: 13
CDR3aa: CASSLKVGETQYF
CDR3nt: TGTGCCAGCAGTTTAAAGGTCGGGGAGACCCAGTACTTC

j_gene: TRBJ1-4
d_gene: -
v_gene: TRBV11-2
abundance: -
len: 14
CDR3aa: CASSPQGSNEKLFF
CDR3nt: TGTGCCAGCAGCCCGCAGGGGTCTAATGAAAAACTGTTTTTT

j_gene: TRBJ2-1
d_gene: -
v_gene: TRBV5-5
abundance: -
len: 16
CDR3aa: CASSYGQKPSYNEQFF
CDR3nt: TGTGCCAGCAGCTATGGACAGAAACCTTCTTACAATGAGCAGTTCTTC

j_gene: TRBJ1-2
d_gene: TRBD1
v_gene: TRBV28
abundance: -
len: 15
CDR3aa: CATAGGQGLNYGYTF
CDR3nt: TGTGCCACCGCGGGGGGACAGGGGCTTAACTATGGCTACACCTTC

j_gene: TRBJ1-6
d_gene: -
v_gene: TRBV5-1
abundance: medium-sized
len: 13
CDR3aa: CASKTGWDSPLHF
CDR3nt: TGCGCCAGCAAGACAGGATGGGATTCACCCCTCCACTTT

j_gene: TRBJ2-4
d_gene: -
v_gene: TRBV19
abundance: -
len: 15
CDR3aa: CASSITGIAKNIQYF
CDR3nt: TGTGCCAGTAGTATCACAGGGATTGCCAAAAACATTCAGTACTTC

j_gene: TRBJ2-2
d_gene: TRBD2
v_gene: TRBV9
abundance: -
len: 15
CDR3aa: CASSVAGGGTGELFF
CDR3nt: TGTGCCAGCAGCGTAGCCGGGGGAGGGACCGGGGAGCTGTTTTTT

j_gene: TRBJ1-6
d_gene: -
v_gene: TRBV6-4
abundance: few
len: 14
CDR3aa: CASSDSPSTTPLHF
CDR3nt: TGTGCCAGCAGTGACTCCCCCTCGACTACACCCCTCCACTTT

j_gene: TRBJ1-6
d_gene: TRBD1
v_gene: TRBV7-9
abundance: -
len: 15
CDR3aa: CASSLGPQGNSPLHF
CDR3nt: TGTGCCAGCAGCTTAGGACCACAGGGGAATTCACCCCTCCACTTT

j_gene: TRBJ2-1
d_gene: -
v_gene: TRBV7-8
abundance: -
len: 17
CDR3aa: CASSFGRGQGVNNEQFF
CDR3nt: TGTGCCAGCAGCTTCGGGCGGGGGCAAGGAGTAAACAATGAGCAGTTCTTC